This paragraph reports one T cell receptor (beta chain). This record belongs to a study of cytomegalovirus exposure and HLA in healthy donors. PCR used 60 Vbeta primers and 13 Jbeta primers. The data were produced by immunoSEQ multiplex PCR, yet TCRdb's version contains in-frame clones alone and is incomplete. The sample records some 110,000 clones, 70% to 80% being singletons. Germline V gene data show CDR1 as SGDLS and CDR2 as YYNGEE. V was clipped by 0 bases and J by 10 bases, with 19 bases between them. This CDR3 contains 15 residues. Sequenced input: PBMCs. The TCR sequence derives from a man aged 50 or older in good health and CMV-seropositive. The gene calls are TRBV9 and TRBJ1-2; no definite D call. CDR3: CASSVEGRTSGDYTF. CDR3 DNA: TGTGCCAGCAGCGTAGAAGGGAGGACGTCTGGTGACTACACCTTC. The entire variable domain, with the rest obtained from reference TRBV9 and TRBJ1-2, is as follows: DSGVTQTPKHLITATGQRVTLRCSPRSGDLSVYWYQQSLDQGLQFLIQYYNGEERAKGNILERFSAQQFPDLHSELNLSSLELGDSALYFCASSVEGRTSGDYTFGSGTRLTVV.